The rows below give T cell receptor beta chains drawn from one sample of a study of blood T cell repertoires in COVID-19. The repertoire was sequenced with immunoSEQ multiplex PCR; TCRdb's copy has only in-frame clones and lacks some. The sample contains 31,000 or so clones, about 90% of which appear only once. The sequenced sample was peripheral blood. These TCRs come from a human donor with active COVID-19. The donor label of this sample is uncertain. Each CDR3 is given with its conserved first and last residue. The order of the fields is V gene, J gene, clone size, D gene, CDR3 protein, CDR3 DNA. The D gene is left open where the match is weak. For some rows the clone size is stated as once, few or many, or as a class when expanded; others skip it.

v_gene: TRBV19; j_gene: TRBJ2-7; abundance: .; d_gene: TRBD2; CDR3aa: CASSIGLAVNYEQYF; CDR3nt: TGTGCCAGTAGTATCGGGCTAGCGGTGAACTACGAGCAGTACTTC
v_gene: TRBV19; j_gene: TRBJ2-7; abundance: .; d_gene: TRBD1; CDR3aa: CATADRGYYEQYF; CDR3nt: TGTGCCACCGCTGACAGGGGCTATTACGAGCAGTACTTC
v_gene: TRBV29-1; j_gene: TRBJ2-5; abundance: few; d_gene: .; CDR3aa: CSVEYAGEGETQYF; CDR3nt: TGCAGCGTTGAATACGCAGGGGAGGGAGAGACCCAGTACTTC
v_gene: TRBV19; j_gene: TRBJ1-3; abundance: once; d_gene: TRBD1; CDR3aa: CASTVQGVSGNTIYF; CDR3nt: TGTGCCAGTACGGTCCAGGGGGTCTCTGGAAACACCATATATTTT
v_gene: TRBV9; j_gene: TRBJ2-5; abundance: .; d_gene: TRBD1; CDR3aa: CASSWRTGWSETQYF; CDR3nt: TGTGCCAGCAGCTGGCGGACAGGGTGGTCGGAGACCCAGTACTTC
v_gene: TRBV18; j_gene: TRBJ2-1; abundance: .; d_gene: TRBD2; CDR3aa: CASSPLTSGDNEQFF; CDR3nt: TGTGCCAGCTCACCACTAACTAGCGGGGACAATGAGCAGTTCTTC
v_gene: TRBV7-2; j_gene: TRBJ2-7; abundance: .; d_gene: TRBD2; CDR3aa: CASSLGWGGSYEQYF; CDR3nt: TGTGCCAGCAGCTTAGGATGGGGGGGATCCTACGAGCAGTACTTC
v_gene: TRBV28; j_gene: TRBJ1-6; abundance: .; d_gene: TRBD1; CDR3aa: CASSPGQGSPLHF; CDR3nt: TGTGCCAGCAGTCCGGGACAGGGATCACCCCTCCACTTT
v_gene: TRBV19; j_gene: TRBJ1-6; abundance: once; d_gene: TRBD1; CDR3aa: CASSIGWDRVASPLHF; CDR3nt: TGTGCCAGTAGTATCGGATGGGACAGGGTCGCTTCACCCCTCCACTTT
v_gene: TRBV28; j_gene: TRBJ2-7; abundance: .; d_gene: .; CDR3aa: CASSLTSSYEQYF; CDR3nt: TGTGCCAGCAGCCTTACTAGCAGCTACGAGCAGTACTTC
v_gene: TRBV7-2; j_gene: TRBJ2-7; abundance: medium-sized; d_gene: .; CDR3aa: CASSLVSLSYEQYF; CDR3nt: TGTGCCAGCAGCTTAGTAAGCCTCTCCTACGAGCAGTACTTC
v_gene: TRBV7-2; j_gene: TRBJ1-1; abundance: once; d_gene: .; CDR3aa: CASSLRRLNTEAFF; CDR3nt: TGTGCCAGCAGCTTAAGGCGGCTGAACACTGAAGCTTTCTTT
v_gene: TRBV7-2; j_gene: TRBJ1-2; abundance: .; d_gene: TRBD1; CDR3aa: CASSFSPGQPGYTF; CDR3nt: TGTGCCAGCAGCTTTTCACCGGGACAGCCTGGCTACACCTTC
v_gene: TRBV4-1; j_gene: TRBJ1-4; abundance: .; d_gene: .; CDR3aa: CASSPGVAGGEKLFF; CDR3nt: TGCGCCAGCAGCCCCGGTGTCGCGGGGGGTGAAAAACTGTTTTTT
v_gene: TRBV5-1; j_gene: TRBJ2-3; abundance: .; d_gene: .; CDR3aa: CASSLVGGPSTDTQYF; CDR3nt: TGCGCCAGCAGCTTGGTAGGCGGCCCAAGCACAGATACGCAGTATTTT
v_gene: TRBV7-8; j_gene: TRBJ2-1; abundance: .; d_gene: TRBD2; CDR3aa: CASSLGGSGRSNEQFF; CDR3nt: TGTGCCAGCAGCTTAGGCGGTAGCGGGAGATCTAATGAGCAGTTCTTC
v_gene: TRBV6-2/TRBV6-3; j_gene: TRBJ2-7; abundance: few; d_gene: TRBD1; CDR3aa: CASSRHRTGVYEQYF; CDR3nt: TGTGCCAGCAGTCGCCACAGGACAGGGGTATACGAGCAGTACTTC